This T cell receptor beta chain was found in a study of cytomegalovirus exposure and HLA in healthy donors. Per germline, CDR1 MNHNY and CDR2 SVGAGI (reference sequence). The CDR3 loop spans 13 amino acids. The V end lost 7 bases, the J end lost 0 bases, and 7 bases lay between the germline ends. The PCR had 60 Vbeta and 13 Jbeta primers. Clones were sequenced by immunoSEQ multiplex PCR, and TCRdb holds only the in-frame ones, with some missing. This repertoire shows more than 50,000 clones, approximately 70% found once; its top ten account for about 20%. The TCR was taken from a woman between 50 and 59 years old in good health and CMV-seropositive. Sequenced material: PBMCs. The J gene is TRBJ2-1, the V gene TRBV6-6; D call uncertain. CDR3 loop: CASTLSSYNEQFF. The CDR3 nucleotides are TGTGCCAGCACGCTTAGCTCCTACAATGAGCAGTTCTTC.